The T cell receptor beta chain described here comes from a study of long-term antiretroviral therapy in people with HIV. Study conclusions and caveats: Relative to transplant donor controls, diversity remained lower despite increasing after ART. Adherence to ART, viral resistance and therapy changes lacked any data.

Post-ART PBMC samples numbered at least two per donor, and pre-ART ones at least one. The study used samples holding 1-10 million cryopreserved PBMC before DNA extraction. Run at survey level, the immunoSEQ assay was version v3.0. Clones were sequenced by immunoSEQ multiplex PCR, and TCRdb holds only the in-frame ones, with some missing. The sample shows 25,000 to 30,000 clones, about 94% of them seen only once. V was clipped by 6 bases and J by 6 bases; unmatched bases: 3. CDR1 and CDR2 (germline): SQVTM, ANQGSEA. The CDR3 extends over 12 amino acids. Note on this clone: Antigen specificity is unknown.

V is TRBV29-1 and J is TRBJ2-7, with 12 bases lining up with TRBD1. This clonotype was obtained from a woman between 40 and 50 years old with HIV. Here the sequenced sample was unsorted PBMCs, taken about 6.7 years after starting antiretroviral therapy. The chain's CDR3 is CSVGQGAGEQYF. CDR3 DNA: TGCAGCGTGGGACAGGGGGCCGGCGAGCAGTACTTC.